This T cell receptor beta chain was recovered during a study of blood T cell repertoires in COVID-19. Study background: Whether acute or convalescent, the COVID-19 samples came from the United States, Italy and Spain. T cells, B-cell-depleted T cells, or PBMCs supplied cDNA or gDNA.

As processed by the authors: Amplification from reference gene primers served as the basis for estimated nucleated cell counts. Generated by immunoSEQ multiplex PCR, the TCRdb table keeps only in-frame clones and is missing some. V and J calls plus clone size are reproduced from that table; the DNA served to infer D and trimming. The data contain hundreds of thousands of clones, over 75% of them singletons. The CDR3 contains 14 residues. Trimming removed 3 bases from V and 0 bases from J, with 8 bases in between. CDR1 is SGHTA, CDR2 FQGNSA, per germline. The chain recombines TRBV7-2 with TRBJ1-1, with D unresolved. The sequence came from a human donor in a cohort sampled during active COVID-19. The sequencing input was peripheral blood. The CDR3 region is CASSFLLMNTEAFF. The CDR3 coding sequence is TGTGCCAGCAGCTTTCTACTTATGAACACTGAAGCTTTCTTT.